The 16 T cell receptor beta chains below all came from one sample that was sequenced in a study of blood T cell repertoires in COVID-19. Sequencing was performed with immunoSEQ multiplex PCR; in TCRdb, only in-frame clones are kept and a portion is missing. The sample shows about 260,000 clones, 80% to 90% of them seen only once. Sequencing was performed on peripheral blood. Receptors were obtained from a man between 25 and 39 years old with active or convalescent COVID-19.

In this sample, this clone turned up once. The chain is built from TRBV11-2 and TRBJ2-1; D perhaps matches TRBD2 (5 bases). This CDR3 spans 14 amino acids. The V end was cut by 4 bases, the J end by 6 bases, with 13 bases between. CDR1 and CDR2 (germline): SGHAT, FQNNGV. This CDR3 reads CASSSTGEPNEQFF. The CDR3 DNA follows: TGTGCCAGCAGCTCAACCGGGGAACCCAATGAGCAGTTCTTC.

The CDR3 nucleotides are TGTGCCAGCAGCCGCGGCACCGAGCAGTACTTC. Amino acids: CASSRGTEQYF. V usage is TRBV3-1 (or the pseudogene TRBV3-2) and J usage is TRBJ2-7; D gene ambiguous. Germline V gene data show CDR1 as LGHDT and CDR2 as YNNKEL (reference sequence). The CDR3 has 11 residues. V was clipped by 4 bases and J by 6 bases, with 7 bases between them.

J is TRBJ1-1 and V is TRBV6-1; TRBD1 agrees at 10 bases. After removal of 3 bases from V and 2 bases from J, the junction contained 9 bases not matched to a gene. CDR3 size: 17 residues. CDR1 is MNHNS, CDR2 SASEGT, per germline. CDR3 residues: CASSDSDRGSDNTEAFF. CDR3 in DNA: TGTGCCAGCAGTGATTCGGACAGGGGGAGCGATAACACTGAAGCTTTCTTT.

The chain uses TRBV7-9 and TRBJ2-1, with TRBD2 matching 16 bases. V lost 7 bases to trimming and J lost 7 bases; unmatched junction nucleotides: 16. The CDR3 is 19 residues long. CDR1 and CDR2 from the germline V gene are SEHNR and FQNEAQ (reference sequence). CDR3 coding DNA: TGTGCCAGCAACCTAGATCGGTCGGGACTAGCGGGGGGGCCGAATGAGCAGTTCTTC. Translated, it gives CASNLDRSGLAGGPNEQFF. Using reference TRBV7-9 and TRBJ2-1 for the parts outside the CDR3, the full variable domain is DTGVSQNPRHKITKRGQNVTFRCDPISEHNRLYWYRQTLGQGPEFLTYFQNEAQLEKSRLLSDRFSAERPKGSFSTLEIQRTEQGDSAMYLCASNLDRSGLAGGPNEQFFGPGTRLTVL.

This clone turned up a few times. The chain links TRBV2 to TRBJ2-7, with TRBD1 matching over 7 bases. Germline V lookup: CDR1 SNHLY, CDR2 FYNNEI. V was pared by 6 bases and J by 7 bases, with 6 bases of the junction left unmatched. The CDR3 contains 12 residues. CDR3 region: CASSGDREEQYF. The CDR3 DNA follows: TGTGCCAGCAGCGGCGACAGGGAGGAGCAGTACTTC.

The chain recombines TRBV4-2 with TRBJ1-5; possibly TRBD1 for D (5 bases). The CDR3 spans 15 residues. Germline CDR1 reads LGHNA; CDR2 reads YNFKEQ. The V gene lost 0 bases and the J gene lost 9 bases, with 15 bases spanning the gap. CDR3 sequence reads: CASSQDIRVSLPQHF. The CDR3 region has the DNA TGTGCCAGCAGCCAAGATATCAGGGTATCACTGCCCCAGCATTTT.

A few counts support this clone. The V call is TRBV13, the J call TRBJ2-7; D perhaps matches TRBD2 (5 bases). Trimming cost V 0 bases and J 4 bases, with 7 bases left between them. Germline V lookup: CDR1 PRHDT, CDR2 FYEKMQ (reference sequence). The CDR3 extends over 13 amino acids. The chain's CDR3 is CASSLGLAYEQYF. The CDR3 nucleotides read TGTGCCAGCAGCTTAGGCCTAGCTTACGAGCAGTACTTC.

The chain couples TRBV9 to TRBJ1-1; 10 bases are shared with TRBD1. CDR3 length: 14 amino acids. V gave up 3 bases and J gave up 3 bases; unmatched junction bases: 2. CDR1 and CDR2 (germline): SGDLS, YYNGEE. The CDR3 reads CASSAGTGDTEAFF. CDR3 nucleotides: TGTGCCAGCAGCGCCGGGACAGGGGACACTGAAGCTTTCTTT.

The V and J genes are TRBV27 and TRBJ1-2, with 10 bases matching TRBD1. The germline CDR1 and CDR2 sequences are MNHEY and SMNVEV (reference sequence). CDR3 length: 15 amino acids. V gave up 3 bases and J gave up 7 bases; unmatched junction bases: 8. The CDR3, as DNA: TGTGCCAGCAGTTTGCTGACAGGGGGCGCCGGTGGCTACACCTTC. It specifies CASSLLTGGAGGYTF.

CDR3: CASGRGTSGDTQYF. The DNA for the CDR3 is TGCGCCAGCGGCAGAGGGACTAGCGGAGATACGCAGTATTTT. The chain links TRBV5-1 to TRBJ2-3; TRBD2 aligns across 11 bases. Germline CDR1 is SGHRS and CDR2 is YFSETQ. The CDR3 has 14 amino acids. J lost 5 bases, V lost 7 bases, and 6 bases had no gene match.

The rearrangement joins TRBV5-8 to TRBJ2-1; the D gene is possibly TRBD2 (5 bases). V was clipped by 0 bases and J by 0 bases, with 7 bases between them. This CDR3 has 15 amino acids. Germline V gene lookup returns CDR1 SGHTS and CDR2 YDEGEE. The CDR3 sequence: CASSLALASYNEQFF. CDR3 DNA: TGTGCCAGCAGCTTGGCCCTAGCCTCCTACAATGAGCAGTTCTTC.

V and J are TRBV5-1 and TRBJ2-1; 16 bases match TRBD2. Germline loops: CDR1 SGHRS, CDR2 YFSETQ. Unmatched junction bases numbered 5, after V lost 4 bases and J lost 1 base. The CDR3 covers 18 residues. As DNA, the CDR3 is TGCGCCAGCAGCGCGGGACTAGCGGGGGGGATTTCCTACAATGAGCAGTTCTTC. Translation: CASSAGLAGGISYNEQFF.

The genes are TRBV18 and TRBJ1-3, with a possible D match to TRBD1 (6 bases). CDR1 and CDR2 from the germline V gene are KGHSH and LQKENI. V was clipped by 3 bases and J by 0 bases, with 9 bases between them. The CDR3 spans 15 residues. CDR3 in amino acids: CASSPGQPSGNTIYF. CDR3 in DNA: TGTGCCAGCTCACCCGGACAGCCCTCTGGAAACACCATATATTTT.

The rearrangement joins TRBV18 to TRBJ1-3; D gene unclear. This CDR3 is built from 13 residues. V lost 6 bases and J 4 bases, leaving 10 bases between the germline ends. CDR1 is KGHSH, CDR2 LQKENI, per germline. The DNA of the CDR3 is TGTGCCAGCTCTCTCGAGGGAGGAAACACCATATATTTT. Residues: CASSLEGGNTIYF. Combining the CDR3 with reference TRBV18 and TRBJ1-3 gives the whole variable domain NAGVMQNPRHLVRRRGQEARLRCSPMKGHSHVYWYRQLPEEGLKFMVYLQKENIIDESGMPKERFSAEFPKEGPSILRIQQVVRGDSAAYFCASSLEGGNTIYFGEGSWLTVV.

V gene TRBV12-3 or TRBV12-4 combines with J gene TRBJ2-7; D not certain. Trimming removed 3 bases from V and 2 bases from J, with 8 bases in between. The CDR3 runs to 13 residues. The CDR3 bases are TGTGCCAGCAGTTTTCGGGTTGCCTACGAGCAGTACTTC. This gives the protein CASSFRVAYEQYF.

V and J are TRBV19 and TRBJ2-1; a possible D gene is TRBD2 (7 bases). The CDR3 length is 14 residues. The V end lost 5 bases, the J end lost 5 bases, and 13 bases lay between the germline ends. The germline CDR1 and CDR2 sequences are LNHDA and SQIVND (reference sequence). The CDR3 nucleotides read TGTGCCAGTAGTTGGGGAGGGGACAACAATGAGCAGTTCTTC. This encodes CASSWGGDNNEQFF.